In its sample, the clone carrying this T cell receptor (beta chain) was seen many times. Its target is not known. Time point defined: persistent/refractory GD, antithyroid drugs over 5 years with positive TRAb. PBMCs were the source of the RNA used for TCR sequencing. The authors diagnosed Graves' disease using American Thyroid Association guidelines. With iRepertoire HTBI primers and Arm-PCR of CDR3 regions, TCR beta libraries were built. TCRdb re-called the multiplex PCR reads with MiXCR, one entry per CDR3 protein. The sample lists about half a million distinct CDR3 sequences, 20% to 25% occurring once. The data belong to a study of regulatory T cells in long-lasting Graves disease. Study in general: Over 5 years on antithyroid drugs plus positive TSH receptor antibodies marked Graves' disease as persistent. Overall study findings and caveats: For persistent Graves' patients, TCR diversity was lower than for newly diagnosed ones. Newly diagnosed disease favored TRBV20-1 and TRBJ2-1 over persistent disease.

Losses at the gene ends were 6 bases for V and 6 bases for J; bases not matched to a gene: 5. The CDR3 contains 14 residues. The sequenced sample was peripheral blood mononuclear cells (PBMCs), obtained when the disease was refractory, from a patient treated with antithyroid drugs. The V and J genes are TRBV12-3 or TRBV12-4 and TRBJ2-4; 10 bases are a match to TRBD1. The TCR sequence derives from a female donor with Graves disease. The CDR3 DNA sequence: TGTGCCAGCAGCTTCGACAGGGGGCGAAACATTCAGTACTTC. Its protein product is CASSFDRGRNIQYF.